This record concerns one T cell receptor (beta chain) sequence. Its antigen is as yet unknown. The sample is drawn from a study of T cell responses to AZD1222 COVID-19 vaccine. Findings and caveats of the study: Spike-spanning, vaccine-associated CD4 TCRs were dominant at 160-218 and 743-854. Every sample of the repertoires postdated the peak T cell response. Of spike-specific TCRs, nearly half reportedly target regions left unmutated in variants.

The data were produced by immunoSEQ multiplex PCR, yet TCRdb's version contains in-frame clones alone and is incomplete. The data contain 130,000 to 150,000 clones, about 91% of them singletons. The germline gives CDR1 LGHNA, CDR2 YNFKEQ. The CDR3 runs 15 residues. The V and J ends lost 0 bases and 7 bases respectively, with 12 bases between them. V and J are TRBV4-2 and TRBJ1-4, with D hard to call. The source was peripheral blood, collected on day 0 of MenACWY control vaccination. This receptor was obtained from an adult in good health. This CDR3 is CASSQEVGGGEKLFF. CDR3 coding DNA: TGTGCCAGCAGCCAAGAGGTAGGAGGAGGTGAAAAACTGTTTTTT.